The 17 T cell receptor beta chains presented below share a single source sample, sequenced in a study of graft-versus-host responses after intestinal transplantation. Some clones are missing from TCRdb's copy, which holds only in-frame ones; the method was immunoSEQ multiplex PCR. This table holds under 20,000 clones, around 86% found once. The material was bone marrow, obtained around 120 days after transplant. The receptors originated from a human patient who received an intestinal transplant, so some T cells may come from the graft donor.

The chain uses TRBV27 and TRBJ1-2, with 7 bases that match TRBD1. The V gene's germline CDR1 is MNHEY and CDR2 SMNVEV (reference sequence). The length of the CDR3 is 15 residues. Germline trimming cut 4 bases from V and 4 bases from J; bases unmatched to any gene: 9. CDR3 nucleotides: TGTGCCAGCAGTTACCGACAGGGTGGGCTCTATGGCTACACCTTC. Translation: CASSYRQGGLYGYTF.

This chain links TRBV18 with TRBJ2-7; the D is unclear. Trimming took off 1 base at V and 6 bases at J, with 10 bases between the two ends. Germline CDR1 KGHSH, CDR2 LQKENI. The CDR3 length is 13 residues. The CDR3: CASSPLATVEQYF. In DNA form, the CDR3 reads TGTGCCAGCTCACCACTGGCGACCGTCGAGCAGTACTTC.

The V gene is TRBV7-9, the J gene TRBJ2-1; D might be TRBD2 (6 bases). The CDR3 has 19 amino acids. V lost 4 bases to trimming and J lost 4 bases, with 26 bases between them. Germline V gene data show CDR1 as SEHNR and CDR2 as FQNEAQ (reference sequence). The CDR3 loop is CASSSHYPIHVGGYNEQFF. The CDR3 bases are TGTGCCAGCAGCTCCCATTATCCCATCCACGTCGGGGGATACAATGAGCAGTTCTTC.

This clone was counted once. This sequence joins TRBV5-1 and TRBJ2-5, with D possibly TRBD2 on 5 matching bases. The tail of the sequence fits TRBJ2-7 better, so the J call may be wrong. From germline, CDR1 is SGHRS and CDR2 YFSETQ. This CDR3 has 16 residues. CDR3 sequence (DNA): TGCGCCAGCAGCTTGGCCTCGGCTAGCAGCTCCTACGAGCAGTACTTC. Translation gives CASSLASASSSYEQYF.

This chain connects TRBV5-4 to TRBJ2-7; D is perhaps TRBD1 (6 bases). V lost 6 bases and J 1 base, leaving 26 bases between the germline ends. The CDR3 extends over 18 amino acids. Germline CDR1 reads SGHNT; CDR2 reads YYREEE (reference sequence). The CDR3 DNA follows: TGTGCCAGCAACATTTTCGGACCTCGAGGGGGATCTTCCTACGAGCAGTACTTC. It encodes CASNIFGPRGGSSYEQYF.

This chain joins TRBV27 and TRBJ1-1; 12 bases agree with TRBD1. Germline V gene data show CDR1 as MNHEY and CDR2 as SMNVEV (reference sequence). J lost 0 bases, V lost 3 bases, and 8 bases had no gene match. CDR3 length: 18 amino acids. This CDR3 is CASSFGGTGGELNTEAFF. The CDR3 DNA follows: TGTGCCAGCAGTTTCGGGGGGACAGGGGGCGAGTTGAACACTGAAGCTTTCTTT.

V is TRBV19 and J is TRBJ1-5; tentatively, D is TRBD1 (6 bases). The CDR3 is 14 residues long. V lost 8 bases and J lost 2, with 13 bases in between. Germline V gene lookup returns CDR1 LNHDA and CDR2 SQIVND (reference sequence). The CDR3 bases are TGTGCCAGTGGTAAGGGGGGGGGCAATCAGCCCCAGCATTTT. Protein product: CASGKGGGNQPQHF.

The chain carries TRBV2 and TRBJ2-2; 7 bases match TRBD2. J was trimmed by 1 base and V by 6 bases; bases with no gene match: 2. The germline CDR1 and CDR2 sequences are SNHLY and FYNNEI. CDR3 length: 14 residues. The CDR3 DNA is TGTGCCAGCAGCGGACTAGTGAACACCGGGGAGCTGTTTTTT. It codes for CASSGLVNTGELFF.

This sequence joins TRBV2 and TRBJ2-1; 9 bases agree with TRBD2. J was trimmed by 9 bases and V by 2 bases; bases with no gene match: 8. The germline V gene encodes CDR1 SNHLY and CDR2 FYNNEI. This CDR3 is built from 15 residues. This chain's CDR3 is CASSEIAGDWGEQFF. The CDR3 bases are TGTGCCAGCAGTGAAATAGCGGGGGATTGGGGTGAGCAGTTCTTC.

The genes are TRBV27 and TRBJ2-7, with D possibly matching TRBD1 (5 bases). The CDR3 runs to 14 residues. V was trimmed by 2 bases and J by 3 bases, leaving 11 bases between them. CDR1 and CDR2 from the germline V gene are MNHEY and SMNVEV (reference sequence). The CDR3 region has the DNA TGTGCCAGCAGTTTAAAGGGGTCGGACTACGAGCAGTACTTC. It translates to CASSLKGSDYEQYF.

This clone was counted once. V usage is TRBV18 and J usage is TRBJ1-1; no firm D call. V was clipped by 0 bases and J by 1 base, with 9 bases between them. The germline CDR1 and CDR2 sequences are KGHSH and LQKENI. The CDR3 runs 15 residues. CDR3 bases: TGTGCCAGCTCACCACCGACGGCACGGAACACTGAAGCTTTCTTT. Translating it yields CASSPPTARNTEAFF.

The J gene is TRBJ2-5, the V gene TRBV30; no definite D call. This CDR3 region has 11 residues. V dropped 2 bases and J dropped 5 bases, with 6 bases sitting between them. CDR1 is GTSNPN and CDR2 is SVGIG in the germline V gene (reference sequence). CDR3 nucleotides: TGTGCCTGGAGTATACGGGAGACCCAGTACTTC. Residues: CAWSIRETQYF. The entire variable domain, with the rest obtained from reference TRBV30 and TRBJ2-5, is as follows: SQTIHQWPATLVQPVGSPLSLECTVEGTSNPNLYWYRQAAGRGLQLLFYSVGIGQISSEVPQNLSASRPQDRQFILSSKKLLLSDSGFYLCAWSIRETQYFGPGTRLLVL.

The chain has TRBV20-1 and TRBJ2-1; unclear D gene. The germline V gene encodes CDR1 DFQATT and CDR2 SNEGSKA (reference sequence). Trimming shortened V by 3 bases and J by 7 bases, and 7 bases separated the two germline ends. The CDR3 runs to 11 residues. The CDR3 DNA reads TGCAGTGCTAGGTTCCGAAATGAGCAGTTCTTC. Translated, it gives CSARFRNEQFF.

V usage is TRBV5-1 and J usage is TRBJ2-3; the D is unclear. The V gene lost 6 bases and the J gene lost 4 bases, with 9 bases spanning the gap. The germline V gene has CDR1 SGHRS and CDR2 YFSETQ. This CDR3 is 12 amino acids long. CDR3 residues: CASKRSPDTQYF. The CDR3, as DNA: TGCGCCAGCAAAAGGAGTCCAGATACGCAGTATTTT.

This chain uses TRBV4-1 with TRBJ2-7; D might be TRBD1 (5 bases). This CDR3 comprises 15 residues. The V gene lost 1 base and the J gene lost 4 bases, with 14 bases spanning the gap. Germline V lookup: CDR1 MGHRA, CDR2 YSYEKL. The CDR3 DNA reads TGCGCCAGCAGCCAAGTTTTAGCCGGACAATACGAGCAGTACTTC. Protein product: CASSQVLAGQYEQYF.

V gene TRBV28 combines with J gene TRBJ2-3; 8 positions agree with TRBD2. V gave up 7 bases and J gave up 2 bases; unmatched junction bases: 11. The CDR3 has 16 amino acids. Germline CDR1 MDHEN, CDR2 SYDVKM. The CDR3 DNA reads TGTGCCAGCAATAACCCGGGGCGGGGGGTCACAGATACGCAGTATTTT. Translation gives CASNNPGRGVTDTQYF.

The gene calls are TRBV5-8 and TRBJ2-5; 10 nucleotides align to TRBD1. Germline CDR1 and CDR2: SGHTS and YDEGEE. Germline trimming cut 1 base from V and 4 bases from J; bases unmatched to any gene: 10. The CDR3 spans 17 residues. The CDR3 sequence: CASSLNRGTGVRETQYF. The CDR3 nucleotides read TGTGCCAGCAGCTTGAATAGAGGGACAGGGGTTCGAGAGACCCAGTACTTC.